Listed here are 7 T cell receptor beta chains from one sample, sequenced in a study of graft-versus-host responses after intestinal transplantation. Produced via immunoSEQ multiplex PCR; TCRdb's table is partial and in-frame only. This sample yields 20,000 to 25,000 clones, of which roughly 94% are seen a single time; approximately 0.56% belongs to the top ten. The sample was PBMCs, taken 156 days after intestinal transplant. Receptor source: a human patient who received an intestinal transplant, so some T cells may come from the graft donor.

This clone occurred once. The chain joins TRBV2 to TRBJ1-4; D unresolved. The CDR3 totals 16 residues. V was trimmed by 6 bases and J by 7 bases, leaving 21 bases between them. The germline V gene has CDR1 SNHLY and CDR2 FYNNEI. CDR3 in DNA: TGTGCCAGCAGGGAGGTTACCCCCCTTTTGGCTGAAAAACTGTTTTTT. Translating gives CASREVTPLLAEKLFF.

V and J are TRBV4-1 and TRBJ2-3; tentative D call: TRBD2 (5 bases). This CDR3 contains 14 residues. Between the trimmed V and J ends, which lost 3 bases and 2 bases, there was a span of 9 bases. Germline V gene data show CDR1 as MGHRA and CDR2 as YSYEKL. CDR3 sequence reads: CASSQPGSTDTQYF. CDR3 DNA: TGCGCCAGCAGCCAGCCGGGATCCACAGATACGCAGTATTTT.

The chain couples TRBV6-1 to TRBJ1-2; D may be TRBD1 (5 bases). The CDR3 covers 15 residues. V dropped 1 base and J dropped 4 bases, with 13 bases sitting between them. CDR1 and CDR2 (germline): MNHNS, SASEGT. CDR3 sequence reads: CASSEGPGRGYGYTF. In DNA form, the CDR3 reads TGTGCCAGCAGTGAAGGCCCGGGGCGGGGCTATGGCTACACCTTC.

The chain joins TRBV29-1 to TRBJ1-3; TRBD1 agrees at 7 bases. The CDR3 extends over 17 amino acids. The trim removed 0 bases at V and 0 bases at J, leaving 8 bases unmatched. Germline V gene lookup returns CDR1 SQVTM and CDR2 ANQGSEA. CDR3 sequence: CSVEDLGAGGSGNTIYF. In DNA form, the CDR3 reads TGCAGCGTTGAAGATCTGGGGGCAGGGGGCTCTGGAAACACCATATATTTT.

The V and J genes are TRBV27 and TRBJ1-3; no reliable D call. Germline loops: CDR1 MNHEY, CDR2 SMNVEV (reference sequence). The CDR3 length is 14 residues. Trimming took off 0 bases at V and 3 bases at J, with 6 bases between the two ends. The CDR3 sequence is CASSLSPGGNTIYF. In DNA, the CDR3 is TGTGCCAGCAGTTTATCGCCAGGTGGAAACACCATATATTTT.

The chain carries TRBV19 and TRBJ1-1; D unresolved. CDR3 length: 11 amino acids. Trimming stripped 3 bases from V and 8 bases from J, with 7 bases between. Germline CDR1 LNHDA, CDR2 SQIVND (reference sequence). The CDR3: CASSIEGEAFF. In DNA, the CDR3 is TGTGCCAGTAGTATTGAGGGAGAAGCTTTCTTT. The whole variable domain, remainder taken from reference TRBV19 and TRBJ1-1, is DGGITQSPKYLFRKEGQNVTLSCEQNLNHDAMYWYRQDPGQGLRLIYYSQIVNDFQKGDIAEGYSVSREKKESFPLTVTSAQKNPTAFYLCASSIEGEAFFGQGTRLTVV.

The rearrangement joins TRBV6-6 to TRBJ1-2, with 11 bases identical to TRBD1. V was pared by 6 bases and J by 7 bases, with 7 bases of the junction left unmatched. The CDR3 has 14 amino acids. The germline V gene encodes CDR1 MNHNY and CDR2 SVGAGI (reference sequence). The CDR3 coding sequence is TGTGCCAGCAGATTCGGACAGGGGGCGCTTGGCTACACCTTC. Translated: CASRFGQGALGYTF.